This TCR beta chain emerged from a study of cytomegalovirus exposure and HLA in healthy donors. Study at large: Most genotyped donors, 65% to 90% of 300 to 400, had Caucasian-associated genetic ancestry.

Researchers ran the PCR with 60 Vbeta and 13 Jbeta primers. Measured with immunoSEQ multiplex PCR; TCRdb has only the in-frame clones, and not every one. This sample has more than 90,000 clones, with 65% to 80% found just once. V was shortened by 4 bases and J by 4 bases, with 16 bases between the two germline ends. There are 15 residues in the CDR3. Germline V gene sequence: CDR1 MNHEY, CDR2 SVGAGI. Study-level findings and limits: Upon later analysis, TCR association rates were observed to vary by HLA locus, being highest for DRB1 and lowest for HLA-C. In a later analysis, TCR beta V- and J-gene trimming showed a link to a missense DCLRE1C variant. Testing in vitro showed a few CMV-associated chains specific for CMV antigens.

About this clone: Antigen unknown.

The material sequenced was PBMCs. This receptor was obtained from a young man in good health and CMV-seropositive. The chain has TRBV6-5 and TRBJ1-2; weak D call: TRBD1 (5 bases). This chain's CDR3 is CASSFRARGTYGYTF. The DNA for the CDR3 is TGTGCCAGCAGTTTCCGCGCAAGGGGAACCTATGGCTACACCTTC.